This T cell receptor beta chain appears in the sequencing data of a study of T-cell memory formation after mild COVID-19. Study overall: TCR clustering was largely donor specific.

It was 5'RACE with constant-segment primers that produced the TCR alpha and TCR beta cDNA libraries, which carried sample barcodes and UMIs. One entry per CDR3 protein results from TCRdb running MiXCR on the 5' RACE reads. The repertoire holds about 400,000 distinct CDR3 sequences, with approximately 15% as singletons. Study results and caveats: Clones that contracted clustered mainly in CM and EM if CD4+ and in EMRA if CD8+. Memory sampled before infection contained some responding clones, suggesting cross-reactive memory joined.

On this clonotype itself: The antigen is not known.

This CDR3 region has 11 residues. From germline, CDR1 is ENHRY and CDR2 SYGVKD. Between the trimmed V and J ends, which lost 4 bases and 4 bases, there was a span of 4 bases. This TCR was sampled from a man aged 18 to 30 who had mild COVID-19 (a few samples of this study predate the infection). Cell type and time point are not known. The sequencing input was PBMCs or a T cell subset sorted from them (not recorded which). V gene TRBV10-3 combines with J gene TRBJ1-2, with D unclear. The CDR3 spells CAISGVYGYTF. The CDR3 DNA follows: TGTGCCATCAGTGGGGTCTATGGCTACACCTTC.